This T cell receptor beta chain was observed in a study of CD8 T cells in ankylosing spondylitis. In its sample, this clonotype was seen many times. The antigen is not known. Broader study findings: Within peripheral blood, clones linked to disease were CD8+ and relatively rare. Before this, some motif variants had been reported in reactive arthritis synovial fluid and blood.

The CDR3 consists of 14 residues. Germline V gene lookup returns CDR1 DFQATT and CDR2 SNEGSKA (reference sequence). Trimming left V 1 base short and J 3 bases short, with 12 bases between. Scientists made TCR beta libraries using quantitative 5'-RACE with molecular barcodes. TCRdb ran MiXCR on the 5' RACE reads and lists one entry per CDR3 protein. The sample contains 150,000 to 200,000 distinct CDR3 sequences, 10% to 15% of which appear only once. The sequenced material came from blood, either unsorted or a sorted T cell fraction (not recorded which). The chain uses TRBV20-1 and TRBJ1-2; D ambiguous. The receptor was isolated from a female donor with ankylosing spondylitis or in good health (not recorded which). CDR3 sequence reads: CSARVLSEDYGYTF. The CDR3 DNA reads TGCAGTGCTAGAGTTCTCTCGGAGGACTATGGCTACACCTTC.